These 9 T cell receptor beta chains were all obtained from the same sample, sequenced in a study of shared clonotypes between healthy human individuals. The repertoire was sequenced with immunoSEQ multiplex PCR; TCRdb's copy has only in-frame clones and lacks some. The table records millions of clones, approximately 93% of them present only once. Sequencing was done on a sample of naive CD4+ T cells from PBMCs. The subset here: CD45RA+ positively selected. The receptors stem from a man between 18 and 35 years old in good health. Some clones in this sample may be carry-over from other donors' samples.

The chain combines TRBV4-1 with TRBJ2-5; D tentatively reads TRBD1 or TRBD2 (5 bases each). The V and J ends lost 0 bases and 4 bases respectively, with 15 bases between them. The CDR3 totals 16 residues. Germline CDR1 and CDR2: MGHRA and YSYEKL. Here the CDR3 reads CASSQEELAGGETQYF. The CDR3 DNA follows: TGCGCCAGCAGCCAAGAGGAACTGGCTGGGGGAGAGACCCAGTACTTC.

The V gene is TRBV11-2, the J gene TRBJ2-2, with a tentative D call TRBD2 (5 bases). The CDR3 is 17 amino acids. With 5 bases removed from V and 5 bases from J, the gap between germline ends came to 21 bases. From germline, CDR1 is SGHAT and CDR2 FQNNGV. The CDR3 DNA is TGTGCCAGCAGCCAAGGCGGGTTTTCGATGCGGACCGGGGAGCTGTTTTTT. Protein product: CASSQGGFSMRTGELFF. Supplemented by reference TRBV11-2 and TRBJ2-2, the full variable domain reads EAGVAQSPRYKIIEKRQSVAFWCNPISGHATLYWYQQILGQGPKLLIQFQNNGVVDDSQLPKDRFSAERLKGVDSTLKIQPAKLEDSAVYLCASSQGGFSMRTGELFFGEGSRLTVL.

J is TRBJ2-3 and V is TRBV10-3; TRBD2 agrees at 8 bases. The V segment lost 4 bases and the J segment 5 bases; nucleotides outside the gene matches: 11. This CDR3 has 16 amino acids. Germline V lookup: CDR1 ENHRY, CDR2 SYGVKD. The DNA for the CDR3 is TGTGCCATCAGTGGTGATAGCGGGATCCGCTTAGATACGCAGTATTTT. The encoded protein is CAISGDSGIRLDTQYF.

The V and J genes are TRBV7-8 and TRBJ2-7; D gene ambiguous. CDR1 and CDR2 (germline): SGHVS, FQNEAQ. CDR3 length: 14 amino acids. Trimming removed 1 base from V and 5 bases from J, with 12 bases in between. CDR3 DNA sequence: TGTGCCAGCAGCTTAGGGCTGTTACGGAACGAGCAGTACTTC. This sequence encodes CASSLGLLRNEQYF.

This chain joins TRBV6-5 and TRBJ1-3; D not resolved. The CDR3 has 15 amino acids. CDR1 and CDR2 (germline): MNHEY, SVGAGI. Deletions cut 9 bases from V and 1 base from J, with 16 bases between. CDR3 bases: TGTGCCAGGAACCCCCCCGCAGGATCTGGAAACACCATATATTTT. The encoded protein is CARNPPAGSGNTIYF.

This sequence joins TRBV5-1 and TRBJ2-6; 8 positions match TRBD1. V lost 4 bases and J lost 1; bases outside the gene matches: 10. The CDR3 has 18 residues. Germline-derived CDR1 and CDR2 are SGHRS and YFSETQ. CDR3 bases: TGCGCCAGCAGCGGGTTAGGACAGGGTTCTTCTGGGGCCAACGTCCTGACTTTC. Translating gives CASSGLGQGSSGANVLTF.

The rearrangement links TRBV19 to TRBJ2-4; the D is unclear. The length of the CDR3 is 12 residues. Germline V gene sequence: CDR1 LNHDA, CDR2 SQIVND (reference sequence). Trimming removed 3 bases at V and 6 bases at J, with 6 bases between. The CDR3 coding sequence is TGTGCCAGTAGTATCGGCAGAAACATTCAGTACTTC. Protein product: CASSIGRNIQYF.

J is TRBJ2-7 and V is TRBV11-1; D may be TRBD1 (6 bases). CDR3 length: 15 amino acids. With 3 bases removed from V and 1 base from J, the gap between germline ends came to 13 bases. Germline CDR1 and CDR2: SGHAT and FQDESV (reference sequence). The CDR3 sequence: CASSFYREGSYEQYF. CDR3 DNA sequence: TGTGCCAGCAGCTTCTACAGGGAAGGATCCTACGAGCAGTACTTC.

The chain recombines TRBV5-1 with TRBJ2-2; D possibly corresponds to TRBD2 (5 bases). Germline V gives CDR1 SGHRS, CDR2 YFSETQ. Trimming shortened V by 4 bases and J by 1 base, and 11 bases separated the two germline ends. The CDR3 sequence is 15 residues long. This CDR3 reads CASSPLEGNTGELFF. The CDR3 coding sequence is TGCGCCAGCAGCCCCCTCGAGGGGAACACCGGGGAGCTGTTTTTT.